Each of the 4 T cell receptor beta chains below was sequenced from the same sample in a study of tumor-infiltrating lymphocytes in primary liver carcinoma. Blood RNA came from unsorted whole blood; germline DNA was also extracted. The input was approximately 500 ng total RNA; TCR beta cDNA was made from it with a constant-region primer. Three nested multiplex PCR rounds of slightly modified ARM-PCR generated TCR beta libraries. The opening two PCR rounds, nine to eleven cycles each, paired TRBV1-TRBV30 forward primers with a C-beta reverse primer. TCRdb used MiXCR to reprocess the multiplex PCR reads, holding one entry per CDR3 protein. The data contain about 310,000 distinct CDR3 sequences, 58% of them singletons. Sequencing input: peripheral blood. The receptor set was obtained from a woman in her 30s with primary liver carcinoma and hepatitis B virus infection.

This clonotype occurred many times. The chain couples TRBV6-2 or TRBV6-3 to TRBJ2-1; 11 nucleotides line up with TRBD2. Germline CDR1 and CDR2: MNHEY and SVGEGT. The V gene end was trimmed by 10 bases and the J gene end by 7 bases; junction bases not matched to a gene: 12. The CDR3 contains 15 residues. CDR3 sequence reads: CATLAERLAGNEQFF. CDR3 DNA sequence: TGTGCCACCCTTGCGGAAAGACTAGCGGGGAATGAGCAGTTCTTC.

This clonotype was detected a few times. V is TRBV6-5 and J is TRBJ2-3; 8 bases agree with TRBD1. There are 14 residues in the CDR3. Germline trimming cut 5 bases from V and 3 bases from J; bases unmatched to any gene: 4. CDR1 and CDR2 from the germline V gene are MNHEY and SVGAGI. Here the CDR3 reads CASSPWTGTDTQYF. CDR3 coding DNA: TGTGCCAGCAGTCCCTGGACAGGGACAGATACGCAGTATTTT.

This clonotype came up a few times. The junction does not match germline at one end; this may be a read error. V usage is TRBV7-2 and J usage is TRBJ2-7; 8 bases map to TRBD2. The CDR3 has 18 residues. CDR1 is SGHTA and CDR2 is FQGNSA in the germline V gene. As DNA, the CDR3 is TGTGCCAGCAGCTTATCTGGGCTAGCGGGCCTGGGAACCTACGGGCAGTACTTC. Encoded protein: CASSLSGLAGLGTYGQYF.

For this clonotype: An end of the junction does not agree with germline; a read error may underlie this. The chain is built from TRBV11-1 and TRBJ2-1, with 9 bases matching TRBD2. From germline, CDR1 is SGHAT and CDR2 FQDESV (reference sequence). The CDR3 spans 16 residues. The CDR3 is CGSSSRGAGGGNEQFF. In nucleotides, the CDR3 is TGTGGCAGCAGCTCCCGAGGAGCGGGAGGAGGTAATGAGCAGTTCTTC.